This TCR beta chain was identified in a study of shared clonotypes between healthy human individuals. Nashville, Tennessee was home to all donors, who were Caucasian adults. Worth noting for this clone: Antigen unknown.

Investigators spread the genomic DNA of each subset evenly over several immunoSEQ plates. The assay was immunoSEQ multiplex PCR, and TCRdb's table has in-frame clones only and misses some. The data contain hundreds of thousands of clones, about 82% of them singletons. CDR3 length: 15 residues. Findings and limits, study-wide: Represented genetic and exposure-history diversity was restricted by having few donors.

V is TRBV21-1 and J is TRBJ2-7; the table's D call of TRBD2 was not tested on the DNA. TRBV21-1 is termed a pseudogene. The clonotype was recovered from a middle-aged woman in good health. Some clones in this sample may be carry-over from other donors' samples. What was sequenced was PBMCs. CDR3 in amino acids: CASSALLGGYYEQYF. CDR3 nucleotide sequence: TGTGCCAGCAGCGCACTCCTGGGCGGGTACTACGAGCAGTACTTC.